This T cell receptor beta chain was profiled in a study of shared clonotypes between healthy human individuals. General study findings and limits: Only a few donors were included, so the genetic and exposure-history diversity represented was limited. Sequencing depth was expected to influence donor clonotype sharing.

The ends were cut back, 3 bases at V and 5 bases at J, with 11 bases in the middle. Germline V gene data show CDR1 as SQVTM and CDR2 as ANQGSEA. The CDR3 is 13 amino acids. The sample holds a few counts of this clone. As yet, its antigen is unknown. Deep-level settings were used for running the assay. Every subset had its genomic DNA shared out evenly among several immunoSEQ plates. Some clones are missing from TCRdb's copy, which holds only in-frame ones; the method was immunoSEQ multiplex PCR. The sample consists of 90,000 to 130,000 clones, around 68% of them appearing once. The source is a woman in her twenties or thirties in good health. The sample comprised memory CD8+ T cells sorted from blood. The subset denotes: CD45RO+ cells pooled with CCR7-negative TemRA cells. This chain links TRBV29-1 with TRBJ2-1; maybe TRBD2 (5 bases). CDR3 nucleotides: TGCAGCGTTGACGTGGACTGGAACAATGAGCAGTTCTTC. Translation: CSVDVDWNNEQFF.